The 27 T cell receptor beta chains listed next were all sequenced from one sample in a study of T-cell reconstitution after alpha-beta-depleted transplantation in children. Researchers prepared the TCRbeta library using unique molecular identifiers, the study reports. TCRdb recomputed calls from the PCR reads with MiXCR, one row per CDR3 protein. There are some 530,000 distinct CDR3 sequences in the sample; under 15% occur only once, and around 6% lies in the top ten. The specimen comprised PBMCs from the stem cell graft donor, sampled from the stem cell graft. The receptors here all came from a human donor who donated a stem cell graft to a child with combined immunodeficiency.

The CDR3 is CASSVSEGYEAFF. Written as DNA, the CDR3 is TGTGCCAGCAGCGTATCTGAGGGGTATGAAGCTTTCTTT. The gene calls are TRBV9 and TRBJ1-1, with D maybe TRBD1 (5 bases). Per the germline V gene, CDR1 is SGDLS and CDR2 is YYNGEE. This CDR3 has 13 amino acids. The germline V and J ends were trimmed by 1 base and 7 bases, with 11 bases remaining between them.

This clonotype occurred a few times. In DNA form, the CDR3 reads TGTGCCAGCAGCTCCTGGACAGGTTTCGTTTCGGATGGCTACACCTTC. Its translation: CASSSWTGFVSDGYTF. The chain has TRBV12-3 or TRBV12-4 and TRBJ1-2; 7 positions agree with TRBD1. Trimming at V came to 6 bases and at J to 6 bases, leaving 16 bases not matched to a gene. The CDR3 loop spans 16 amino acids.

This clonotype was detected only a few times. The chain joins TRBV29-1 to TRBJ2-1; 8 nucleotides line up with TRBD2. The germline V gene encodes CDR1 SQVTM and CDR2 ANQGSEA. This CDR3 has 15 residues. The V and J ends lost 5 bases and 0 bases, in that order; junction bases with no gene match: 6. The chain's CDR3 is CSVRVAGSSYNEQFF. The CDR3 DNA follows: TGCAGCGTTCGCGTAGCGGGGAGCTCCTACAATGAGCAGTTCTTC.

The CDR3 is CASSLVTNQPQHF. DNA for the CDR3: TGTGCCAGCAGCTTAGTTACGAATCAGCCCCAGCATTTT. The chain joins TRBV11-2 to TRBJ1-5, with D unclear. CDR3 length: 13 amino acids. V lost 1 base and J 4 bases, leaving 5 bases between the germline ends. Germline V gives CDR1 SGHAT, CDR2 FQNNGV.

This clonotype has just a few counts. The chain employs TRBV29-1 and TRBJ2-2, with a possible D match to TRBD1 (5 bases). V was pared by 7 bases and J by 1 base, with 10 bases between. The CDR3 totals 13 residues. The germline gives CDR1 SQVTM, CDR2 ANQGSEA. This CDR3 is CSGGLVNTGELFF. CDR3 bases: TGCAGCGGGGGCTTGGTGAACACCGGGGAGCTGTTTTTT.

CDR3 coding DNA: TGTGCCAGCAGTCCCACGGGGTGGGGGGAATGGGAAAAACTGTTTTTT. This translates into CASSPTGWGEWEKLFF. The genes are TRBV12-3 or TRBV12-4 and TRBJ1-4, with a tentative D call TRBD1 (5 bases). The CDR3 sequence is 16 residues long. V lost 5 bases to trimming and J lost 8 bases, with 21 bases between them.

The sample holds one count of this clonotype. The J gene is TRBJ2-4, the V gene TRBV5-1, with D unclear. CDR3 length: 13 residues. CDR1 is SGHRS, CDR2 YFSETQ, per germline. Trimming shortened V by 2 bases and J by 6 bases, and 9 bases separated the two germline ends. CDR3 sequence: CASSFGQANIQYF. Written as DNA, the CDR3 is TGCGCCAGCAGCTTTGGGCAGGCAAACATTCAGTACTTC.

Only a few counts were recorded for this clonotype. The J gene is TRBJ2-2, the V gene TRBV6-1; TRBD2 matches 7 bases. The V gene's germline CDR1 is MNHNS and CDR2 SASEGT. The CDR3 length is 15 residues. V lost 6 bases and J lost 5; bases outside the gene matches: 9. CDR3 nucleotides: TGTGCCAGCAGCCCCGACGGAGCGGGAACCGGGGAGCTGTTTTTT. Amino acid sequence: CASSPDGAGTGELFF.

The CDR3 bases are TGCAGTGCTATCCGGGACAGGAACACTGAAGCTTTCTTT. Residues: CSAIRDRNTEAFF. The V call is TRBV20-1, the J call TRBJ1-1; 7 bases map to TRBD1. V shed 4 bases and J 1 base; nucleotides not matched to a gene: 3. The CDR3 loop spans 13 amino acids. The germline V gene encodes CDR1 DFQATT and CDR2 SNEGSKA (reference sequence).

This clonotype was detected many times. This sequence joins TRBV6-1 and TRBJ2-2; 7 nucleotides align to TRBD2. CDR1 is MNHNS, CDR2 SASEGT, per germline. The CDR3 consists of 15 residues. J lost 3 bases, V lost 1 base, and 2 bases had no gene match. This CDR3 reads CASSEGSGDTGELFF. CDR3 bases: TGTGCCAGCAGTGAAGGAAGCGGGGACACCGGGGAGCTGTTTTTT.

This clonotype turned up a few times. V and J are TRBV5-1 and TRBJ2-5, with D perhaps matching TRBD1 or TRBD2 (6 bases each). The V end was cut by 5 bases, the J end by 0 bases, with 14 bases between. Germline-derived CDR1 and CDR2 are SGHRS and YFSETQ. The CDR3 covers 15 residues. This CDR3 reads CASSRGLGYQETQYF. CDR3 coding DNA: TGCGCCAGCAGTCGGGGGCTGGGGTACCAAGAGACCCAGTACTTC.

This clonotype turned up a few times. The rearrangement joins TRBV5-1 to TRBJ2-7; tentatively, D is TRBD2 (5 bases). Trimming cost V 2 bases and J 3 bases, with 12 bases left between them. This CDR3 has 14 amino acids. Germline CDR1 SGHRS, CDR2 YFSETQ. CDR3 sequence reads: CASSLNGLNYEQYF. The CDR3 DNA reads as TGCGCCAGCAGCTTAAATGGACTTAACTACGAGCAGTACTTC.

The chain couples TRBV7-2 to TRBJ2-3; no reliable D call. This CDR3 region has 16 residues. The V end was cut by 0 bases, the J end by 2 bases, with 12 bases between. In germline, CDR1 is SGHTA, CDR2 FQGNSA. CDR3 in amino acids: CASSLAGLPATDTQYF. CDR3 in DNA: TGTGCCAGCAGCTTAGCAGGGCTACCGGCCACAGATACGCAGTATTTT.

This clonotype was detected many times. The chain couples TRBV5-1 to TRBJ2-5; D remains ambiguous. The V end was cut by 0 bases, the J end by 5 bases, with 17 bases between. CDR1 and CDR2 (germline): SGHRS, YFSETQ. The CDR3 runs to 16 residues. For the CDR3, the DNA is TGCGCCAGCAGCTTGGGAGTAGCAGTCCTTGAGGAGACCCAGTACTTC. This sequence encodes CASSLGVAVLEETQYF.

The V gene is TRBV11-1, the J gene TRBJ1-3; 8 nucleotides agree with TRBD1. The germline V gene encodes CDR1 SGHAT and CDR2 FQDESV (reference sequence). With 5 bases clipped from V and 0 bases from J, the junction kept 12 bases outside the gene matches. This CDR3 spans 18 amino acids. The CDR3, as DNA: TGTGCCAGCAGCCCCAGGGGACAGGCGCTCTACTCTGGAAACACCATATATTTT. Translating it yields CASSPRGQALYSGNTIYF.

This clonotype came up a few times. This chain connects TRBV5-5 to TRBJ1-1, with 10 bases lining up with TRBD1. Germline lookup yields CDR1 SGHKS and CDR2 YYEKEE (reference sequence). The CDR3 runs 18 residues. Trimming removed 0 bases from V and 0 bases from J; junction bases left unmatched: 8. CDR3 nucleotide sequence: TGTGCCAGCAGCTTGGACGACAGGGGGCCGCTGATGAACACTGAAGCTTTCTTT. Its translation is CASSLDDRGPLMNTEAFF.

The J gene is TRBJ2-5, the V gene TRBV21-1; the table's D call, TRBD1, has no DNA check behind it. TRBV21-1 is flagged as a pseudogene. The CDR3 is 17 amino acids. CDR3 region: CASSKEEGRDREETQYF. CDR3 DNA: TGTGCCAGCAGCAAAGAGGAGGGCAGGGACAGGGAAGAGACCCAGTACTTC.

V is TRBV27 and J is TRBJ2-7; D ambiguous. The V end was cut by 8 bases, the J end by 3 bases, with 20 bases between. This CDR3 spans 15 amino acids. Germline V CDR1 and CDR2: MNHEY, SMNVEV (reference sequence). The CDR3 DNA sequence: TGTGCCAGCCGTGATCTGGGGAATCGAGTCTACGAGCAGTACTTC. Translation: CASRDLGNRVYEQYF.

The chain employs TRBV11-2 and TRBJ2-1, with 9 bases identical to TRBD2. The V gene's germline CDR1 is SGHAT and CDR2 FQNNGV. Trimming took 0 bases from V and 9 from J; bases not matched to a gene: 12. This CDR3 is 17 amino acids long. The CDR3 sequence: CASSLDRGGRARGEQFF. DNA for the CDR3: TGTGCCAGCAGCTTAGATCGGGGCGGGAGGGCCCGAGGTGAGCAGTTCTTC.

This clonotype has more than one count but fewer than ten. This chain uses TRBV7-9 with TRBJ2-6; TRBD1 matches at 9 bases. Germline V CDR1 and CDR2: SEHNR, FQNEAQ (reference sequence). CDR3 size: 16 residues. V dropped 5 bases and J dropped 3; count of bases not matched to a gene: 5. CDR3 loop: CASSIGTGSGANVLTF. The CDR3 nucleotides are TGTGCCAGCAGCATAGGGACAGGGAGTGGGGCCAACGTCCTGACTTTC. The entire variable domain, with the rest obtained from reference TRBV7-9 and TRBJ2-6, is as follows: DTGVSQNPRHKITKRGQNVTFRCDPISEHNRLYWYRQTLGQGPEFLTYFQNEAQLEKSRLLSDRFSAERPKGSFSTLEIQRTEQGDSAMYLCASSIGTGSGANVLTFGAGSRLTVL.

This clonotype was counted only a few times. V is TRBV9 and J is TRBJ1-2; D gene ambiguous. CDR3 size: 15 residues. V was trimmed by 0 bases and J by 8 bases, leaving 17 bases between them. The germline gives CDR1 SGDLS, CDR2 YYNGEE. The CDR3, as DNA: TGTGCCAGCAGCGTAGTGGCAGGACCCCTGGGAGGCTACACCTTC. Translated, it gives CASSVVAGPLGGYTF.

The chain employs TRBV15 and TRBJ1-5; TRBD1 matches 7 bases. Trimming took 2 bases from V and 8 from J; bases not matched to a gene: 3. The length of the CDR3 is 13 residues. CDR1 and CDR2 (germline): LNHNV, YYDKDF (reference sequence). CDR3 residues: CATSRNRGKPQHF. In nucleotides, the CDR3 is TGTGCCACCAGCAGAAACAGGGGAAAGCCCCAGCATTTT.

This clonotype came up many times. This rearrangement joins TRBV24-1 to TRBJ1-5; D gene ambiguous. Germline loops: CDR1 KGHDR, CDR2 SFDVKD. V shed 3 bases and J shed 0 bases, with 5 bases lying between them. The CDR3 is 14 residues long. The CDR3 nucleotides read TGTGCCACCAGTGATCCGTATAGCAATCAGCCCCAGCATTTT. Its protein is CATSDPYSNQPQHF.

The V and J genes are TRBV12-3 or TRBV12-4 and TRBJ2-3, with D uncertain. This CDR3 has 14 residues. V lost 5 bases and J lost 0, with 9 bases in between. The CDR3 DNA reads as TGTGCCAGCAGTAAAGGTACTAGCACAGATACGCAGTATTTT. Translated: CASSKGTSTDTQYF.

The J gene is TRBJ1-1, the V gene TRBV10-3; D might be TRBD1 (5 bases). This CDR3 comprises 13 residues. Germline-derived CDR1 and CDR2 are ENHRY and SYGVKD. V lost 10 bases, J lost 1 base, and 13 bases lay in between. The CDR3 region has the DNA TGTGCCACGAGACAGCACGAGAACACTGAAGCTTTCTTT. Encoded protein: CATRQHENTEAFF.

The V call is TRBV13, the J call TRBJ2-7; tentatively, D is TRBD1 (5 bases). With 6 bases removed from V and 4 bases from J, the gap between germline ends came to 22 bases. The germline V gene has CDR1 PRHDT and CDR2 FYEKMQ (reference sequence). The CDR3 is 16 amino acids. In DNA, the CDR3 is TGTGCCAGCAGTTCTACCTCGGTCGATAGGGGATACGAGCAGTACTTC. Protein: CASSSTSVDRGYEQYF.

A note on this clonotype: This may be a read error, as it is one base from a much larger clone. This rearrangement joins TRBV12-3 or TRBV12-4 to TRBJ2-1; no clear D. CDR3 length: 13 amino acids. Trimming took 3 bases from V and 10 from J, leaving 13 bases between them. The chain's CDR3 is CASSFVVSLEQFF. In nucleotides, the CDR3 is TGTGCCAGCAGTTTCGTGGTGTCCCTGGAGCAGTTCTTC.